The present entry profiles one T cell receptor (beta chain) with its context. The antigen remains undetermined. The PCR made use of 60 Vbeta and 13 Jbeta primers. Using immunoSEQ multiplex PCR, the repertoire was profiled, and TCRdb retains in-frame clones only, with some absent. There are fewer than 85,000 clones in the sample, with around 5% held by the top ten. Germline lookup yields CDR1 MNHNS and CDR2 SASEGT. CDR3 length: 16 amino acids. Trimming cost V 3 bases and J 7 bases, with 18 bases left between them. The sample is drawn from a study of cytomegalovirus exposure and HLA in healthy donors. On the study more broadly: Among the roughly 400 donors who were genotyped, roughly 85% fell in the genetic ancestry cluster that is associated with self-reported Caucasian donors. Findings of the study overall: Follow-up analysis later connected one missense variant in DCLRE1C with trimming of TCR beta V- and J-genes. Earlier analysis found most TCR beta V segments productive about 90% or about 30% of the time.

Sequencing was carried out using PBMCs. The receptor was isolated from a woman in her thirties or forties in good health and CMV-seropositive. V is TRBV6-1 and J is TRBJ2-2; a weak D match, TRBD2 (5 bases). CDR3 DNA: TGTGCCAGCAGTGATTGGCGAAATAGCGTGCACGGGGAGCTGTTTTTT. Its translation is CASSDWRNSVHGELFF.